The rows below give T cell receptor beta chains drawn from one sample of a study of neurological immune-mediated disorders. TCRdb fed the 5' RACE reads into MiXCR, producing one record per CDR3 protein. The profile covers approximately 100,000 distinct CDR3 sequences, with around 3.3% appearing a single time and around 5.5% taken by the ten largest. The sample was PBMCs. All receptors derive from a woman aged 18-35 years with multiple sclerosis. CDR3s include the opening cysteine and the closing phenylalanine or tryptophan. D genes are given only for firm matches. Clone size is stated in some rows and not others, as once, few, many or a class when expanded.

J gene: TRBJ1-1
V gene: TRBV7-9
D gene: .
clone size: many
CDR3 protein: CASSLAESQAFF

J gene: TRBJ2-1
V gene: TRBV12-3/TRBV12-4
D gene: .
clone size: many
CDR3 protein: CASSPQIGQFF

J gene: TRBJ1-1
V gene: TRBV24-1
D gene: .
clone size: many
CDR3 protein: CATSGGSERTFF

J gene: TRBJ2-2
V gene: TRBV5-1
D gene: .
clone size: many
CDR3 protein: CASSALMGDTGELFF

J gene: TRBJ2-1
V gene: TRBV10-3
D gene: .
clone size: many
CDR3 protein: CAISGPYNEQFF

J gene: TRBJ2-5
V gene: TRBV5-1
D gene: TRBD1
clone size: many
CDR3 protein: CASSGTGGQETQYF

J gene: TRBJ2-5
V gene: TRBV5-5
D gene: .
clone size: many
CDR3 protein: CASSWTLQGGEETQYF

J gene: TRBJ1-2
V gene: TRBV5-1
D gene: TRBD1
clone size: many
CDR3 protein: CASSLEGGTGYTF

J gene: TRBJ1-4
V gene: TRBV20-1
D gene: .
clone size: many
CDR3 protein: CSARGSRDATNEKLFF

J gene: TRBJ1-2
V gene: TRBV28
D gene: .
clone size: few
CDR3 protein: CASRDYIAVHGYTF

J gene: TRBJ1-1
V gene: TRBV12-3/TRBV12-4
D gene: .
clone size: few
CDR3 protein: CASSRIAGGTEAFF

J gene: TRBJ1-1
V gene: TRBV11-2
D gene: .
clone size: many
CDR3 protein: CASSLRDTEAFF

J gene: TRBJ2-7
V gene: TRBV7-9
D gene: .
clone size: many
CDR3 protein: CASSTAGRKVRPYF

J gene: TRBJ1-4
V gene: TRBV5-1
D gene: .
clone size: many
CDR3 protein: CASSRTSNEKLFF

J gene: TRBJ2-3
V gene: TRBV14
D gene: .
clone size: many
CDR3 protein: CASSQDYASTDTQYF

J gene: TRBJ2-1
V gene: TRBV20-1
D gene: .
clone size: many
CDR3 protein: CSATAGSSNYNEQFF

J gene: TRBJ1-2
V gene: TRBV4-3
D gene: .
clone size: many
CDR3 protein: CASSQVTGYGYTF

J gene: TRBJ2-7
V gene: TRBV12-3/TRBV12-4
D gene: TRBD1
clone size: many
CDR3 protein: CASSMGQGPYEQYF

J gene: TRBJ2-5
V gene: TRBV9
D gene: .
clone size: many
CDR3 protein: CASSVVDSNQETQYF

J gene: TRBJ2-1
V gene: TRBV18
D gene: .
clone size: many
CDR3 protein: CASSPPSYNEQFF

J gene: TRBJ2-3
V gene: TRBV3-1
D gene: TRBD2
clone size: .
CDR3 protein: CASSPWTSGSTDTQYF

J gene: TRBJ2-5
V gene: TRBV3-1
D gene: TRBD2
clone size: many
CDR3 protein: CASSQRAGAGGETQYF

J gene: TRBJ2-1
V gene: TRBV5-1
D gene: .
clone size: many
CDR3 protein: CASSDMGGSYNEQFF

J gene: TRBJ2-3
V gene: TRBV5-1
D gene: TRBD1
clone size: many
CDR3 protein: CASSGYGTGADTQYF

J gene: TRBJ2-5
V gene: TRBV5-1
D gene: .
clone size: many
CDR3 protein: CASSSPGPKETQYF

J gene: TRBJ2-5
V gene: TRBV7-9
D gene: TRBD2
clone size: many
CDR3 protein: CASSWLAGGETQYF

J gene: TRBJ1-2
V gene: TRBV19
D gene: .
clone size: .
CDR3 protein: CASSMDRDVTNYGYTF

J gene: TRBJ2-1
V gene: TRBV7-2
D gene: TRBD2
clone size: many
CDR3 protein: CASIRSGRAHNEQFF

J gene: TRBJ2-6
V gene: TRBV5-1
D gene: .
clone size: many
CDR3 protein: CASSASSGANVLTF

J gene: TRBJ1-4
V gene: TRBV12-3/TRBV12-4
D gene: .
clone size: many
CDR3 protein: CASSFRGRATNEKLFF

J gene: TRBJ2-1
V gene: TRBV5-1
D gene: TRBD1
clone size: many
CDR3 protein: CASSLGQGAHDEQFF

J gene: TRBJ2-3
V gene: TRBV20-1
D gene: TRBD2
clone size: many
CDR3 protein: CSARGGTEPTQYF

J gene: TRBJ2-7
V gene: TRBV18
D gene: .
clone size: many
CDR3 protein: CASSLLLYEQYF

J gene: TRBJ1-3
V gene: TRBV12-3/TRBV12-4
D gene: .
clone size: many
CDR3 protein: CASSLRQSSGNTIYF

J gene: TRBJ2-7
V gene: TRBV5-5
D gene: TRBD1
clone size: few
CDR3 protein: CASSLKPRDSFYEQYF

J gene: TRBJ2-3
V gene: TRBV14
D gene: TRBD2
clone size: many
CDR3 protein: CASSQGIWRGITDTQYF

J gene: TRBJ1-3
V gene: TRBV5-6
D gene: TRBD1
clone size: many
CDR3 protein: CASSWTGSGNTIYF

J gene: TRBJ1-1
V gene: TRBV5-5
D gene: .
clone size: many
CDR3 protein: CASSWSETEAFF

J gene: TRBJ1-2
V gene: TRBV6-5
D gene: .
clone size: many
CDR3 protein: CASSWNRVNGYTF

J gene: TRBJ2-3
V gene: TRBV7-6
D gene: TRBD1
clone size: many
CDR3 protein: CASSFLQGADTQYF

J gene: TRBJ2-2
V gene: TRBV7-3
D gene: .
clone size: many
CDR3 protein: CASSSQQGNTGELFF

J gene: TRBJ2-7
V gene: TRBV20-1
D gene: TRBD1
clone size: many
CDR3 protein: CSGDDRGRAYEQYF

J gene: TRBJ1-6
V gene: TRBV12-3/TRBV12-4
D gene: .
clone size: .
CDR3 protein: CASSLAYPQYSPLHF

J gene: TRBJ1-5
V gene: TRBV12-3/TRBV12-4
D gene: TRBD1
clone size: many
CDR3 protein: CASSSHGQGANQPQHF

J gene: TRBJ1-3
V gene: TRBV18
D gene: .
clone size: many
CDR3 protein: CASSPRDSDSGNTIYF

J gene: TRBJ2-3
V gene: TRBV5-1
D gene: TRBD2
clone size: many
CDR3 protein: CASSQELAVALTDTQYF

J gene: TRBJ1-1
V gene: TRBV6-5
D gene: .
clone size: many
CDR3 protein: CASRDTGNTEAFF

J gene: TRBJ2-3
V gene: TRBV5-1
D gene: TRBD2
clone size: many
CDR3 protein: CASSIAGGPYTDTQYF

J gene: TRBJ1-4
V gene: TRBV20-1
D gene: .
clone size: many
CDR3 protein: CSAREQVWAEKLFF

J gene: TRBJ1-1
V gene: TRBV5-1
D gene: .
clone size: .
CDR3 protein: CASSLSGVDGTEAFF

J gene: TRBJ2-7
V gene: TRBV6-1
D gene: .
clone size: many
CDR3 protein: CASNVTPEQYF

J gene: TRBJ2-7
V gene: TRBV7-9
D gene: .
clone size: few
CDR3 protein: CASSATAYEQYF

J gene: TRBJ1-4
V gene: TRBV4-2
D gene: TRBD1
clone size: many
CDR3 protein: CASTDRGVEEKLFF

J gene: TRBJ2-3
V gene: TRBV20-1
D gene: .
clone size: many
CDR3 protein: CSASPWGTSLTDTQYF

J gene: TRBJ2-3
V gene: TRBV7-8
D gene: TRBD2
clone size: many
CDR3 protein: CASSLAPSGGTDTQYF